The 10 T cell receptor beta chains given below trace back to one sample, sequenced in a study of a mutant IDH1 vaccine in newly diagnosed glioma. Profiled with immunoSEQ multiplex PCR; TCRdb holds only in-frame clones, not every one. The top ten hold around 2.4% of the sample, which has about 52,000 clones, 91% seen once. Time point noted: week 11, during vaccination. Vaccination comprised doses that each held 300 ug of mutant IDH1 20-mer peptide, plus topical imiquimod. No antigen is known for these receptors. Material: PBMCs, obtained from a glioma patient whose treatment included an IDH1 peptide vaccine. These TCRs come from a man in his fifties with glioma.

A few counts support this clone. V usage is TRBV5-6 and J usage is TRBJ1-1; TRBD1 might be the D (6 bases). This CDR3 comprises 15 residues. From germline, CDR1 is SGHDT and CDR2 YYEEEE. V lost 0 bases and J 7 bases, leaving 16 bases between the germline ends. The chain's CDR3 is CASSLVGRAQGEAFF. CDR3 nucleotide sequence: TGTGCCAGCAGCTTGGTCGGTCGGGCACAGGGTGAAGCTTTCTTT.

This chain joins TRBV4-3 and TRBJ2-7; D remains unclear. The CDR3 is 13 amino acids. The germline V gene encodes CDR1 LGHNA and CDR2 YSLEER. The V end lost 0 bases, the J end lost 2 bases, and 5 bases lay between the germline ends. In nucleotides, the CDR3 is TGCGCCAGCAGCCAAGAAGTGACCTACGAGCAGTACTTC. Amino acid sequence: CASSQEVTYEQYF.

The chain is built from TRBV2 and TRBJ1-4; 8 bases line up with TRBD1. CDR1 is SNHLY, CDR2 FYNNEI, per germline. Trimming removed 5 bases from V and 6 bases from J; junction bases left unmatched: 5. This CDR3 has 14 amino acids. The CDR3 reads CASSPGQAHEKLFF. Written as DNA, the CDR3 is TGTGCCAGCAGTCCGGGACAGGCCCATGAAAAACTGTTTTTT.

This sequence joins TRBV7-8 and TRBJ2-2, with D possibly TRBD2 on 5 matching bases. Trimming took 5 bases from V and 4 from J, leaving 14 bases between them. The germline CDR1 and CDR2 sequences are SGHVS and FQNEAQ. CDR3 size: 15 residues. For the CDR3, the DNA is TGTGCCAGCAGCCCTGGGTCCCGGGGCACCGGGGAGCTGTTTTTT. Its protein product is CASSPGSRGTGELFF. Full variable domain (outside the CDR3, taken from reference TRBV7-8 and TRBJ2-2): GAGVSQSPRYKVAKRGQDVALRCDPISGHVSLFWYQQALGQGPEFLTYFQNEAQLDKSGLPSDRFFAERPEGSVSTLKIQRTQQEDSAVYLCASSPGSRGTGELFFGEGSRLTVL.

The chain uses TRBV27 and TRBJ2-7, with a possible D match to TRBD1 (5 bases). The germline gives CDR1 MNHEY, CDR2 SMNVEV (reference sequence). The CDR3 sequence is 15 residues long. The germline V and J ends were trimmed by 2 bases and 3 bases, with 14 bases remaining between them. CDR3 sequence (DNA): TGTGCCAGCAGTTTAATTTACCAGGGTAGCTACGAGCAGTACTTC. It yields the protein CASSLIYQGSYEQYF.

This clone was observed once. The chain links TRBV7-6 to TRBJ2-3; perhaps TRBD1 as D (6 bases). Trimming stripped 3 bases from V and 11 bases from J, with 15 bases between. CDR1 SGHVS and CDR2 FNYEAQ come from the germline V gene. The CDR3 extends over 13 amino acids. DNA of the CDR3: TGTGCCAGCAGCTTCTCCGGGACCAGGGGGCAGTATTTT. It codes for CASSFSGTRGQYF. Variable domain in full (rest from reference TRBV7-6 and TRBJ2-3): GAGVSQSPRYKVTKRGQDVALRCDPISGHVSLYWYRQALGQGPEFLTYFNYEAQQDKSGLPNDRFSAERPEGSISTLTIQRTEQRDSAMYRCASSFSGTRGQYFGPGTRLTVL.

The CDR3 nucleotides read TGTGCCAGCAGCAAGAGGGGACTAGCGGGGAATGAGCAGTTCTTC. This encodes CASSKRGLAGNEQFF. The gene calls are TRBV11-2 and TRBJ2-1; TRBD2 aligns across 13 bases. With V trimmed by 5 bases and J by 7 bases, 5 bases remained unmatched. The CDR3 spans 15 residues. From germline, CDR1 is SGHAT and CDR2 FQNNGV. The full variable domain, completed using reference TRBV11-2 and TRBJ2-1, is EAGVAQSPRYKIIEKRQSVAFWCNPISGHATLYWYQQILGQGPKLLIQFQNNGVVDDSQLPKDRFSAERLKGVDSTLKIQPAKLEDSAVYLCASSKRGLAGNEQFFGPGTRLTVL.

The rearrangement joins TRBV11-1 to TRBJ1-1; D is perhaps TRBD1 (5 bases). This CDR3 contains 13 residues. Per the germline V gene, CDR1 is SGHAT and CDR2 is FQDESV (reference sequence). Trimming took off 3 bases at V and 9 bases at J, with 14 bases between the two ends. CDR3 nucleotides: TGTGCCAGCAGCTTCCCGGGGACTGGGAAAGCTTTCTTT. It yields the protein CASSFPGTGKAFF.

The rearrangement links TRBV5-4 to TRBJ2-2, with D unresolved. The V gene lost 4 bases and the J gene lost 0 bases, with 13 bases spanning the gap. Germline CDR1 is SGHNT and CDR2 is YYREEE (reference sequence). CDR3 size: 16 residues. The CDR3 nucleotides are TGTGCCAGCAGCCCTCCCGGTGGCGCGAACACCGGGGAGCTGTTTTTT. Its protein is CASSPPGGANTGELFF.

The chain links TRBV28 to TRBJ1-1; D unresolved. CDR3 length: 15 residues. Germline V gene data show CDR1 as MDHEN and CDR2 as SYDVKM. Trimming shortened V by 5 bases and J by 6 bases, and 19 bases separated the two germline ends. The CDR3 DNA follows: TGTGCCAGCAGTGCACCTACAATCGCCCGGGCTGAAGCTTTCTTT. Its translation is CASSAPTIARAEAFF.